The rows below give T cell receptor beta chains drawn from one sample of a study of CD8 T cells in Susac syndrome. TCRdb independently ran MiXCR on the immunoSEQ multiplex PCR reads; one entry per CDR3 protein. Found here are around 130,000 distinct CDR3 sequences, roughly 96% of them singletons; the top ten hold around 0.12%. Sequenced material: CD4+ T cells from PBMCs. The receptors were sampled from a human donor in good health. Each CDR3 is given without its conserved first and last residue.

CDR3 protein: ASSEVPYRGNIQY
J gene: TRBJ2-4
V gene: TRBV2

CDR3 protein: ASSGPGGWGTDTQY
J gene: TRBJ2-3
V gene: TRBV28

CDR3 protein: ASSPIGPPYEQF
J gene: TRBJ2-1
V gene: TRBV5-6

CDR3 protein: ASSHIRGAKNIQY
J gene: TRBJ2-4
V gene: TRBV3-1

CDR3 protein: ASSYGTRGNTIY
J gene: TRBJ1-3
V gene: TRBV28

CDR3 protein: SARGGGKNIQY
J gene: TRBJ2-4
V gene: TRBV20-1

CDR3 protein: ASSADLSLANVLT
J gene: TRBJ2-6
V gene: TRBV5-4

CDR3 protein: ASSLAGGAEAF
J gene: TRBJ1-1
V gene: TRBV12-3/TRBV12-4

CDR3 protein: ASSLGGTDRYEQY
J gene: TRBJ2-7
V gene: TRBV7-9

CDR3 protein: ASSRGTGGDLKNEKLF
J gene: TRBJ1-4
V gene: TRBV14

CDR3 protein: ASSDRAGYGYT
J gene: TRBJ1-2
V gene: TRBV25-1

CDR3 protein: ASSSPRGGGT
J gene: TRBJ2-4
V gene: TRBV12-3/TRBV12-4

CDR3 protein: ASSQGSIPVGDTQY
J gene: TRBJ2-3
V gene: TRBV4-1

CDR3 protein: SAFSLGGATGELF
J gene: TRBJ2-2
V gene: TRBV29-1

CDR3 protein: ASSSIGAGPGQY
J gene: TRBJ2-3
V gene: TRBV18

CDR3 protein: ATSTVGGDTEAF
J gene: TRBJ1-1
V gene: TRBV15

CDR3 protein: ASASGSLYNEQF
J gene: TRBJ2-1
V gene: TRBV14

CDR3 protein: ASSKEGGITGFRLCQY
J gene: TRBJ2-4
V gene: TRBV21-1

CDR3 protein: ASSFAGTTNQPQH
J gene: TRBJ1-5
V gene: TRBV12-3/TRBV12-4

CDR3 protein: ASTGASSYNEQF
J gene: TRBJ2-1
V gene: TRBV6-1

CDR3 protein: ASSLGQANYGYT
J gene: TRBJ1-2
V gene: TRBV12-3/TRBV12-4

CDR3 protein: ASSLGQDRGRYEQY
J gene: TRBJ2-7
V gene: TRBV7-9

CDR3 protein: ASSPGQGGGYT
J gene: TRBJ1-2
V gene: TRBV18

CDR3 protein: ASSRDRVNEQY
J gene: TRBJ2-7
V gene: TRBV19

CDR3 protein: SASPGTTYEQY
J gene: TRBJ2-7
V gene: TRBV20-1

CDR3 protein: ASSLSDSGANVLT
J gene: TRBJ2-6
V gene: TRBV7-9

CDR3 protein: ASTNSAGHTEAF
J gene: TRBJ1-1
V gene: TRBV7-2

CDR3 protein: SARTWSEAF
J gene: TRBJ1-1
V gene: TRBV20-1

CDR3 protein: ASSRQGKGVTDTQY
J gene: TRBJ2-3
V gene: TRBV7-9

CDR3 protein: ASSGRQGRGETQY
J gene: TRBJ2-5
V gene: TRBV12-3/TRBV12-4

CDR3 protein: ASNNMGLAENEQF
J gene: TRBJ2-1
V gene: TRBV5-1

CDR3 protein: SVERDRTSETI
J gene: TRBJ2-7
V gene: TRBV29-1

CDR3 protein: ASSPRWQETQY
J gene: TRBJ2-5
V gene: TRBV7-2

CDR3 protein: ASSLQGPNTGELF
J gene: TRBJ2-2
V gene: TRBV2

CDR3 protein: ASSSAGGSYNEQF
J gene: TRBJ2-1
V gene: TRBV12-3/TRBV12-4

CDR3 protein: ASSSETLAGPDTQY
J gene: TRBJ2-3
V gene: TRBV12-3/TRBV12-4

CDR3 protein: ASSPTGGAETQY
J gene: TRBJ2-5
V gene: TRBV4-2

CDR3 protein: ASSPRTSGGDEQF
J gene: TRBJ2-1
V gene: TRBV12-3/TRBV12-4

CDR3 protein: ASSLRRLNEQF
J gene: TRBJ2-1
V gene: TRBV28

CDR3 protein: ASSLGQPLSYNEQF
J gene: TRBJ2-1
V gene: TRBV28

CDR3 protein: ASSQGGTATNYGYT
J gene: TRBJ1-2
V gene: TRBV3-1

CDR3 protein: ASSLTGAQNTEAF
J gene: TRBJ1-1
V gene: TRBV5-1

CDR3 protein: ASSPWDSQETQY
J gene: TRBJ2-5
V gene: TRBV7-9

CDR3 protein: ASSLDLVETQY
J gene: TRBJ2-5
V gene: TRBV7-9

CDR3 protein: ASRPGTANYGYT
J gene: TRBJ1-2
V gene: TRBV28

CDR3 protein: SVEIGGQPQH
J gene: TRBJ1-5
V gene: TRBV29-1

CDR3 protein: ASSEGLVGPTDTQY
J gene: TRBJ2-3
V gene: TRBV2

CDR3 protein: AWSLSGVGEKLF
J gene: TRBJ1-4
V gene: TRBV30

CDR3 protein: ASSVGRHQETQY
J gene: TRBJ2-5
V gene: TRBV2

CDR3 protein: ASSLAGRNNEQF
J gene: TRBJ2-1
V gene: TRBV5-1

CDR3 protein: SVGPTSGETQY
J gene: TRBJ2-5
V gene: TRBV29-1

CDR3 protein: ASSPPGLAGARGELF
J gene: TRBJ2-2
V gene: TRBV5-1

CDR3 protein: ASSLIPTVNEQF
J gene: TRBJ2-1
V gene: TRBV7-6